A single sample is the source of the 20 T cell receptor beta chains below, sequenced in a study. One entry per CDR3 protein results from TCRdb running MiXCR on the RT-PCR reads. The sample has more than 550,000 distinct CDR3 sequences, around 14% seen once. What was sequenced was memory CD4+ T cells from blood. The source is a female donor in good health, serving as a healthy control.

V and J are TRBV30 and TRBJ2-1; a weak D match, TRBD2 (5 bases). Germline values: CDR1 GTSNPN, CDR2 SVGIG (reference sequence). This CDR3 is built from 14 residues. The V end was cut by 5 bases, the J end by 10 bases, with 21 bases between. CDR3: CAWSPLSGKGEQFF. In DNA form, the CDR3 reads TGTGCCTGGTCCCCTTTAAGCGGCAAAGGGGAGCAGTTCTTC.

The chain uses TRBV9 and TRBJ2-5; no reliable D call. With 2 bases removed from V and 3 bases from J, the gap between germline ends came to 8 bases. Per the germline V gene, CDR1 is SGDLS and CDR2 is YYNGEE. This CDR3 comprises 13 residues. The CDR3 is CASSVDIEETQYF. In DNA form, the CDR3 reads TGTGCCAGCAGCGTTGACATCGAAGAGACCCAGTACTTC.

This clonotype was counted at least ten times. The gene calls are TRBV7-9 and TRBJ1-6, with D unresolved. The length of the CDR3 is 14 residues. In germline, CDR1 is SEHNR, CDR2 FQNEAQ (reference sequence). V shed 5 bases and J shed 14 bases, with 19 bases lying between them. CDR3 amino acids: CASSDRTETMALHF. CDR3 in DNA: TGTGCCAGCAGCGATCGGACCGAAACTATGGCCCTCCACTTT. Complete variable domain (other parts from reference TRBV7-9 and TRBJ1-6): DTGVSQNPRHKITKRGQNVTFRCDPISEHNRLYWYRQTLGQGPEFLTYFQNEAQLEKSRLLSDRFSAERPKGSFSTLEIQRTEQGDSAMYLCASSDRTETMALHFGNGTRLTVT.

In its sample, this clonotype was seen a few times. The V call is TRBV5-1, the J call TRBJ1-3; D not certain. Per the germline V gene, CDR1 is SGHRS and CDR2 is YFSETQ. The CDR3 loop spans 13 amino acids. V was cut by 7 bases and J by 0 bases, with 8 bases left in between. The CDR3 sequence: CASGEGSGNTIYF. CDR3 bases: TGCGCCAGCGGGGAGGGCTCTGGAAACACCATATATTTT.

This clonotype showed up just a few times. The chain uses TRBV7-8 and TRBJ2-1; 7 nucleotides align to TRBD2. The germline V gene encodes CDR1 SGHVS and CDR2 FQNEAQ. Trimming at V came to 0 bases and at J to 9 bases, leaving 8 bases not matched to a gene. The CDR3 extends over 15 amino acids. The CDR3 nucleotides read TGTGCCAGCAGCTTAGCCGGGACTACTGAGAGTGAGCAGTTCTTC. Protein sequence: CASSLAGTTESEQFF.

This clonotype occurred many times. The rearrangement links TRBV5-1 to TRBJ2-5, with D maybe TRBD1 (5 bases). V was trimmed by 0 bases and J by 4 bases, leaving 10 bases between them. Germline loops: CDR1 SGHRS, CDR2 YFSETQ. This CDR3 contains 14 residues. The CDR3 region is CASSLGTPPETQYF. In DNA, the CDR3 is TGCGCCAGCAGCTTGGGGACACCCCCAGAGACCCAGTACTTC.

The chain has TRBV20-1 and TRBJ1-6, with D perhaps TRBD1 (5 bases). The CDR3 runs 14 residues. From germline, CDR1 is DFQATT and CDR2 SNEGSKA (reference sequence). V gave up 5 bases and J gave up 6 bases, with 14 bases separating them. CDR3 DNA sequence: TGCAGTGCTTCCCTCCGACAGTCTAATTCACCCCTCCACTTT. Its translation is CSASLRQSNSPLHF.

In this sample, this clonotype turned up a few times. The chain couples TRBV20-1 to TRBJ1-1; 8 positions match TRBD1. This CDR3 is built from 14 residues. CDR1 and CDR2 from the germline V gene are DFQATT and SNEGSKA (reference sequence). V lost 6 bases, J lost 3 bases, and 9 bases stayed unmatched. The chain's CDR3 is CSAPTGAGDTEAFF. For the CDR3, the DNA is TGCAGTGCCCCGACAGGGGCGGGTGACACTGAAGCTTTCTTT.

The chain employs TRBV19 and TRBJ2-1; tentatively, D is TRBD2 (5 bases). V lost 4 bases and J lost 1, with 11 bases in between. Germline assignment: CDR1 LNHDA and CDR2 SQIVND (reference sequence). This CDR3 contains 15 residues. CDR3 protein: CASSKNRESYNEQFF. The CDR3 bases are TGTGCCAGTAGTAAGAATCGGGAATCCTACAATGAGCAGTTCTTC.

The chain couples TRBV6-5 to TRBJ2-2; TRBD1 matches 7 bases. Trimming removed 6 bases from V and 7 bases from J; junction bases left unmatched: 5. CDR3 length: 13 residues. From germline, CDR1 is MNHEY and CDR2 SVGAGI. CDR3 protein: CASRRQGNGELFF. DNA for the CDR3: TGTGCCAGCAGACGACAGGGTAACGGGGAGCTGTTTTTT.

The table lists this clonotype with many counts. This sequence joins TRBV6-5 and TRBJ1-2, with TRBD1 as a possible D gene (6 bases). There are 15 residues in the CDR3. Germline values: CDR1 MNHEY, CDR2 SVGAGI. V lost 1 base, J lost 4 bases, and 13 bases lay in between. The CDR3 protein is CASSYYGGRGYGYTF. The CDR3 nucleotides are TGTGCCAGCAGTTACTACGGGGGCAGAGGCTATGGCTACACCTTC.

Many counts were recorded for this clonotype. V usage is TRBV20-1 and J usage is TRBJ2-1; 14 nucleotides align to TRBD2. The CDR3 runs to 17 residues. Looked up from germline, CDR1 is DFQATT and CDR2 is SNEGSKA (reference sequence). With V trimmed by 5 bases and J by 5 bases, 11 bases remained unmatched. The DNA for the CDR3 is TGCAGTGCTGTGACTAGCGGGAGGGCCCGGGGTGACAATGAGCAGTTCTTC. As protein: CSAVTSGRARGDNEQFF.

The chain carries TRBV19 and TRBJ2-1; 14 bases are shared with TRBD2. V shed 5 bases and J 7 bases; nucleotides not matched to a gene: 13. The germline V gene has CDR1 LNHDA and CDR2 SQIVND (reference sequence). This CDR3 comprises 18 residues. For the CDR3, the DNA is TGTGCCAGTAGTCTCCGACTAGCGGGAGGGCAGGGGAGTAATGAGCAGTTCTTC. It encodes CASSLRLAGGQGSNEQFF.

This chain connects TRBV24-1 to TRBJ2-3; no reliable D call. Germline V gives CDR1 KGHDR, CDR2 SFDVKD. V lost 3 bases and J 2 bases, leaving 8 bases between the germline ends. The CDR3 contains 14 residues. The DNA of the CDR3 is TGTGCCACCAGTGATGCGAATCCCACAGATACGCAGTATTTT. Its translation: CATSDANPTDTQYF.

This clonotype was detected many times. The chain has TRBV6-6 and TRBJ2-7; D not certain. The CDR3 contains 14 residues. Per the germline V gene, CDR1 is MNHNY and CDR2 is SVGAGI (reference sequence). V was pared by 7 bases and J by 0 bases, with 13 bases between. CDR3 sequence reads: CASTPAVSSYEQYF. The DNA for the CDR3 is TGTGCCAGCACCCCGGCAGTAAGCTCCTACGAGCAGTACTTC.

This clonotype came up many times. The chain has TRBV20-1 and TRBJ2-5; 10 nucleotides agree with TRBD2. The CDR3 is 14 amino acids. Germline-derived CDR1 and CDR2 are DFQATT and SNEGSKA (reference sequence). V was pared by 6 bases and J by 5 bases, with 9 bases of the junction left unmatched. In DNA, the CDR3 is TGCAGTGCCCTCCTAGCGGGAGTTGGGGAGACCCAGTACTTC. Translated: CSALLAGVGETQYF.

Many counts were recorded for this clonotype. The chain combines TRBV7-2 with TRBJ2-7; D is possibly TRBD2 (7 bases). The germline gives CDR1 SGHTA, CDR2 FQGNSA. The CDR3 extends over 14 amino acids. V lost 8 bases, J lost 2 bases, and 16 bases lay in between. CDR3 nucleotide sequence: TGTGCCAGCGGGCGGGGGACAATCCCCTACGAGCAGTACTTC. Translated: CASGRGTIPYEQYF.

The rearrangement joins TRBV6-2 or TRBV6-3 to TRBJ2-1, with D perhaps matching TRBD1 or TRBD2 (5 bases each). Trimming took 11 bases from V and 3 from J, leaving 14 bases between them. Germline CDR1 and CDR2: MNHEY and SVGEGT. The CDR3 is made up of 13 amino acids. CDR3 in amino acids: CAARDGNYNEQFF. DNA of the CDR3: TGTGCCGCCAGGGACGGAAACTACAATGAGCAGTTCTTC.

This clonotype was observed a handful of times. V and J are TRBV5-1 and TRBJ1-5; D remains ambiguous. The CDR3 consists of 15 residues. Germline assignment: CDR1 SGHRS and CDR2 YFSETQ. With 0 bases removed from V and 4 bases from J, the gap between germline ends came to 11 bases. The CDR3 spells CASSLAGEANQPQHF. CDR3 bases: TGCGCCAGCAGCTTGGCCGGCGAAGCTAATCAGCCCCAGCATTTT.

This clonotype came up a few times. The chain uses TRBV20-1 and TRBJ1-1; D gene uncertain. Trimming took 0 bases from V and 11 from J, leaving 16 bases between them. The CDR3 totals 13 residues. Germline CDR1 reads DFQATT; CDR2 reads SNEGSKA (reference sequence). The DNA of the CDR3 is TGCAGTGCTAGAGAGGTAGCTTTGGAGTCCGCTTTCTTT. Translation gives CSAREVALESAFF.